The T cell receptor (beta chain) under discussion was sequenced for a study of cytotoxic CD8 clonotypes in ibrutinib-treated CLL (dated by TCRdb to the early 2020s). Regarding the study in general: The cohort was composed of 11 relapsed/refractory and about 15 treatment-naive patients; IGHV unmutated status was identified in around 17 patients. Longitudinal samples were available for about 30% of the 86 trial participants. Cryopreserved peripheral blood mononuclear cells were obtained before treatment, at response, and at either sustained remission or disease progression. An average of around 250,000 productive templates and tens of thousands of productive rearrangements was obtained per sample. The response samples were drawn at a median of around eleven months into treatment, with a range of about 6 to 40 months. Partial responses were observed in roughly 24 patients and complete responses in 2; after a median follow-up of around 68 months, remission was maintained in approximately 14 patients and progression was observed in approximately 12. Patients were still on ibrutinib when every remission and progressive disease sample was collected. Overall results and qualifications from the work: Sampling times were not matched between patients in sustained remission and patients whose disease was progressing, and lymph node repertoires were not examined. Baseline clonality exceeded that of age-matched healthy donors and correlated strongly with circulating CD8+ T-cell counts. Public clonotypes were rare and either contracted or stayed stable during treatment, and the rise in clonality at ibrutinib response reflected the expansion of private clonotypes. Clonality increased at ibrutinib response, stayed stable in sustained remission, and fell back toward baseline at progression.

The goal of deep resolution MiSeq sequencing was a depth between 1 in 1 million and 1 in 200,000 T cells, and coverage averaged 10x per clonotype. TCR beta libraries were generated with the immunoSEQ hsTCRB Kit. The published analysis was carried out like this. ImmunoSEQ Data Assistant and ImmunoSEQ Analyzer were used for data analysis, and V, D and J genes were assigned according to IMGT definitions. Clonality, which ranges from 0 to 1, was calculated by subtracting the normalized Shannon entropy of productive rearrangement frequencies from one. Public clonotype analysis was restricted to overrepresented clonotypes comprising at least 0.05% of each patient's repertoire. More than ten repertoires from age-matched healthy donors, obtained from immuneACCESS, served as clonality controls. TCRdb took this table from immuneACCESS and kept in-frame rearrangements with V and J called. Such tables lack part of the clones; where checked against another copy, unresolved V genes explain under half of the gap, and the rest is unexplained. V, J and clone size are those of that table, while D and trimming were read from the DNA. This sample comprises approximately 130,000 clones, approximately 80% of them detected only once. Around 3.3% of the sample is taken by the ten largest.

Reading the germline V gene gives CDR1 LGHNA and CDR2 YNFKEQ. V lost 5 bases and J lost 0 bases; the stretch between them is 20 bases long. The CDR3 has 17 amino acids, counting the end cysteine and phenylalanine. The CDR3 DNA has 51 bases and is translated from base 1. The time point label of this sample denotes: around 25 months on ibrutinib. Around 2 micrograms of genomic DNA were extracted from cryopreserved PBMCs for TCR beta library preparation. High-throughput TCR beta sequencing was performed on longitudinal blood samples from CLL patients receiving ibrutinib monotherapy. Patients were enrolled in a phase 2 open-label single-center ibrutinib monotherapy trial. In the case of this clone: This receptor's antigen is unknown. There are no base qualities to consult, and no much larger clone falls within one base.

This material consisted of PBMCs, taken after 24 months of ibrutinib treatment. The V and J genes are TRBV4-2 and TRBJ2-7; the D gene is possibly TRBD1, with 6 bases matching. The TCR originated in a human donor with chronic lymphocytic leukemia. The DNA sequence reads TGTGCCAGCAGCTTGGTCACCGGGACACGGGGCTCCTACGAGCAGTACTTC. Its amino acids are CASSLVTGTRGSYEQYF.